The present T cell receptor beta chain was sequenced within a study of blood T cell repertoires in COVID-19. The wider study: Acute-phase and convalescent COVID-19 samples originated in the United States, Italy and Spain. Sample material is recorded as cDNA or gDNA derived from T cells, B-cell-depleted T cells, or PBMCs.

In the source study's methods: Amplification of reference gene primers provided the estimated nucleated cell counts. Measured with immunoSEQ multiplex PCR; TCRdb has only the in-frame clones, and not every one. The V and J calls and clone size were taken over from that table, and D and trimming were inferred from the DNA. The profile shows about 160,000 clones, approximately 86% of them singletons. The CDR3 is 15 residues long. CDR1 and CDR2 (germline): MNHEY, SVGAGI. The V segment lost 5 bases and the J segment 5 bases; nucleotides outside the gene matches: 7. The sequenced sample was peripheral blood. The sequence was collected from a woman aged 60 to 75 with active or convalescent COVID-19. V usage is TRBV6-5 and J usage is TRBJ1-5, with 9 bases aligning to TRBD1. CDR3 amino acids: CASSPSWTGDQPQHF. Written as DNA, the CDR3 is TGTGCCAGCAGTCCCTCCTGGACAGGGGATCAGCCCCAGCATTTT.